This is a list of T cell receptor beta chains from one sample in a study of T cell repertoires in cytomegalovirus infection. In TCRdb, the reads were re-called with MiXCR into one record per CDR3 protein. The sample yields 130,000 or so distinct CDR3 sequences, about 6.5% seen once. The sample consisted of PBMCs. The receptors originated from a human donor in good health (CMV status not recorded). Some clones in this sample may be carry-over from other donors' samples. Both conserved end residues are part of each CDR3. A D gene is named only where the DNA matches it firmly. Clone size is stated in some rows and not others, as once, few, many or a class when expanded.

v_call	clone_size	j_call	d_call	cdr3_aa	cdr3_nt
TRBV9	many	TRBJ2-1	.	CASSGEGAPSGSSYNEQFF	TGTGCCAGCAGCGGAGAAGGGGCACCAAGCGGCAGCTCCTACAATGAGCAGTTCTTC
TRBV7-3	.	TRBJ2-1	.	CASSPGPGGLDEQFF	TGTGCCAGCAGCCCCGGTCCAGGGGGGCTCGATGAGCAGTTCTTC
TRBV7-9	.	TRBJ1-2	.	CASSLGAGDRGYTF	TGTGCCAGCAGCTTAGGAGCAGGGGATCGTGGCTACACCTTC
TRBV7-9	many	TRBJ1-5	.	CASSRHLLEPQHF	TGTGCCAGCAGCCGACATCTTCTTGAGCCCCAGCATTTT
TRBV7-2	many	TRBJ1-2	TRBD1	CASSLARGLTNYGYTF	TGTGCCAGCAGCTTAGCCAGGGGGCTTACTAACTATGGCTACACCTTC
TRBV7-2	many	TRBJ2-1	TRBD1	CASLSTGYYNEQFF	TGTGCCAGCCTATCGACAGGGTACTACAATGAGCAGTTCTTC
TRBV27	many	TRBJ2-7	TRBD1	CASSFGDRAYEQYF	TGTGCCAGCAGTTTTGGTGACAGGGCCTACGAGCAGTACTTC
TRBV7-9	few	TRBJ2-7	.	CASSLGGVDTYEQYF	TGTGCCAGCAGCTTAGGGGGGGTAGACACCTACGAGCAGTACTTC
TRBV28	few	TRBJ2-7	.	CASSTHDLGGIYEQYF	TGTGCCAGCAGTACTCACGACCTCGGGGGAATCTACGAGCAGTACTTC
TRBV5-1	.	TRBJ2-2	.	CASSSGTSPGELFF	TGCGCCAGCAGCTCCGGGACCAGCCCCGGGGAGCTGTTTTTT
TRBV12-3/TRBV12-4	.	TRBJ2-7	.	CASSPSRLATYEQYF	TGTGCCAGCAGTCCGAGCCGCCTAGCTACCTACGAGCAGTACTTC
TRBV7-2	many	TRBJ1-5	.	CASSSWGGQPQHF	TGTGCCAGCAGCTCCTGGGGTGGCCAGCCCCAGCATTTT
TRBV7-9	.	TRBJ2-7	TRBD1	CASSLLGGDPYEQYF	TGTGCCAGCAGCTTATTAGGGGGCGATCCCTACGAGCAGTACTTC
TRBV6-6	many	TRBJ1-5	TRBD1	CASRHQTGGGNQPQHF	TGTGCCAGCAGACACCAAACAGGGGGAGGCAATCAGCCCCAGCATTTT
TRBV7-2	many	TRBJ2-7	TRBD2	CASSLVGLAGDEQYF	TGTGCCAGCAGCTTAGTAGGACTAGCGGGCGACGAGCAGTACTTC
TRBV7-2	many	TRBJ1-2	TRBD1	CASSLTGGQGLDGYTF	TGTGCCAGCAGCTTAACAGGGGGACAGGGGCTTGATGGCTACACCTTC
TRBV19	many	TRBJ2-7	.	CASSYSAGSSYEQYF	TGTGCCAGTTCATACAGCGCGGGTTCGTCCTACGAGCAGTACTTC
TRBV7-2	.	TRBJ2-2	.	CASSPTGPSDTGELFF	TGTGCCAGCAGTCCGACAGGCCCGAGCGACACCGGGGAGCTGTTTTTT
TRBV7-2	many	TRBJ1-1	TRBD1	CASRTGGGTEAFF	TGTGCCAGCCGAACAGGGGGCGGCACTGAAGCTTTCTTT
TRBV5-4	many	TRBJ2-1	.	CASSPDDFLRANEQFF	TGTGCCAGCAGCCCGGACGACTTTTTAAGGGCCAATGAGCAGTTCTTC
TRBV5-5	many	TRBJ2-5	TRBD2	CASSLLPGGPQETQYF	TGTGCCAGCAGCTTGCTACCGGGGGGGCCCCAAGAGACCCAGTACTTC
TRBV7-2	many	TRBJ2-5	TRBD1	CASTRQGGSQETQYF	TGTGCCAGCACCCGACAGGGGGGGAGCCAAGAGACCCAGTACTTC
TRBV20-1	few	TRBJ2-5	.	CSAREFGETQYF	TGCAGTGCTAGAGAGTTTGGAGAGACCCAGTACTTC
TRBV27	.	TRBJ1-4	TRBD1	CASSLRRGRALENEKLFF	TGTGCCAGCAGTTTACGCAGGGGGAGAGCCCTAGAAAATGAAAAACTGTTTTTT
TRBV12-5	many	TRBJ1-5	.	CASGFLKISNQPQHF	TGTGCTAGTGGTTTCCTCAAAATTAGCAATCAGCCCCAGCATTTT
TRBV2	many	TRBJ2-3	.	CASKGGARTDTQYF	TGTGCCAGCAAGGGCGGTGCCCGCACAGATACGCAGTATTTT
TRBV20-1	few	TRBJ2-7	TRBD2	CSARGTRGEQYF	TGCAGTGCTAGAGGGACTAGAGGAGAGCAGTACTTC
TRBV7-3	many	TRBJ1-1	TRBD1	CASRPSGTAYTEAFF	TGTGCCAGCAGGCCTTCCGGGACAGCGTACACTGAAGCTTTCTTT
TRBV10-3	.	TRBJ1-2	.	CAISPAGLNYGYTF	TGTGCCATCAGTCCCGCGGGACTCAACTATGGCTACACCTTC
TRBV27	.	TRBJ2-3	.	CASSFASLSTDTQYF	TGTGCCAGCAGTTTTGCATCGCTAAGCACAGATACGCAGTATTTT
TRBV6-2/TRBV6-3	many	TRBJ2-5	TRBD1	CASSSDRGLMETQYF	TGTGCCAGCAGCTCAGACAGGGGGCTAATGGAGACCCAGTACTTC
TRBV28	many	TRBJ2-4	TRBD1	CASSLPQGINIQYF	TGTGCCAGCAGTCTACCACAGGGGATAAACATTCAGTACTTC
TRBV5-5	few	TRBJ1-1	.	CASSLAGSLGSAEAFF	TGTGCCAGCAGCTTGGCCGGGAGCCTGGGATCGGCTGAAGCTTTCTTT
TRBV7-2	many	TRBJ2-2	.	CASSLDPSGELFF	TGTGCCAGCAGCTTAGACCCCTCCGGGGAGCTGTTTTTT
TRBV4-1	many	TRBJ2-1	.	CASSRGPLSVDEQFF	TGCGCCAGCAGCCGGGGTCCCCTTAGCGTCGATGAGCAGTTCTTC
TRBV7-2	many	TRBJ2-7	TRBD1	CASSLRTGGVQYF	TGTGCCAGCAGCTTGAGGACAGGGGGCGTGCAGTACTTC
TRBV25-1	many	TRBJ1-4	TRBD1	CASSDHRGSFEKLFF	TGTGCCAGCAGTGACCACAGGGGCTCTTTTGAAAAACTGTTTTTT
TRBV20-1	many	TRBJ1-5	.	CSASEGNQPQHF	TGCAGTGCCTCAGAAGGAAATCAGCCCCAGCATTTT
TRBV7-2	many	TRBJ1-1	.	CASSLAWNTEAFF	TGTGCCAGCAGCTTAGCCTGGAACACTGAAGCTTTCTTT
TRBV7-3	many	TRBJ1-1	.	CASSKSPTGTEAFF	TGTGCCAGCAGCAAATCACCGACAGGAACTGAAGCTTTCTTT
TRBV29-1	few	TRBJ2-2	.	CSVSGQNTGELFF	TGCAGCGTTTCGGGACAGAACACCGGGGAGCTGTTTTTT
TRBV7-9	many	TRBJ2-1	TRBD1	CASRLPGQGGDEQFF	TGTGCCAGCAGACTACCGGGACAGGGGGGCGATGAGCAGTTCTTC
TRBV29-1	many	TRBJ2-1	TRBD2	CSVVGSGGAGEQFF	TGCAGCGTTGTCGGTAGCGGGGGGGCGGGTGAGCAGTTCTTC
TRBV27	few	TRBJ2-3	.	CASTPTTLAEASTDTQYF	TGTGCCAGCACCCCTACCACCTTAGCGGAGGCTAGCACAGATACGCAGTATTTT
TRBV28	many	TRBJ2-7	TRBD1	CASSLPGQGREQYF	TGTGCCAGCAGTTTACCTGGACAGGGACGCGAGCAGTACTTC
TRBV20-1	.	TRBJ2-7	TRBD1	CSATRDRVSYEQYF	TGCAGTGCCACCCGGGACAGGGTGTCCTACGAGCAGTACTTC
TRBV11-2	.	TRBJ1-2	TRBD1	CASSEPPGQAHTF	TGTGCCAGCAGCGAACCTCCGGGACAGGCCCATACCTTC
TRBV29-1	few	TRBJ2-1	TRBD1	CSARQGAIGEQFF	TGCAGCGCTAGACAGGGGGCCATCGGTGAGCAGTTCTTC
TRBV7-2	many	TRBJ2-5	TRBD1	CASSLDRVETQYF	TGTGCCAGCAGCCTGGACAGGGTCGAGACCCAGTACTTC
TRBV5-1	.	TRBJ2-7	TRBD1	CASSLWAIGQGRTYEQYF	TGCGCCAGCAGCTTGTGGGCTATCGGACAGGGCCGAACCTACGAGCAGTACTTC
TRBV7-2	.	TRBJ2-3	.	CASSLDPGTDTQYF	TGTGCCAGCAGCTTAGACCCGGGCACAGATACGCAGTATTTT
TRBV6-2/TRBV6-3	few	TRBJ2-6	.	CASSRVAASGANVLTF	TGTGCCAGCAGCCGAGTGGCGGCCTCTGGGGCCAACGTCCTGACTTTC
TRBV20-1	.	TRBJ2-7	.	CSASVRNERVGQYF	TGCAGTGCTAGCGTTCGGAACGAGAGAGTAGGGCAGTACTTC
TRBV6-6	.	TRBJ2-1	.	CASSGKGRDRRSSYNEQFF	TGTGCCAGCAGTGGAAAGGGGCGCGATAGGAGGAGCTCCTACAATGAGCAGTTCTTC
TRBV7-3	many	TRBJ1-2	.	CASSATGYGYTF	TGTGCCAGCAGCGCCACGGGGTATGGCTACACCTTC
TRBV28	.	TRBJ1-4	.	CASSLSHRDSATNEKLFF	TGTGCCAGCAGTTTATCCCACCGGGACTCCGCAACTAATGAAAAACTGTTTTTT
TRBV14	many	TRBJ2-3	.	CASSRPGADTQYF	TGTGCCAGCAGCCGCCCCGGCGCAGATACGCAGTATTTT